A selection of T cell receptor beta chains follows, all from one sample in a study of cytomegalovirus exposure and HLA in healthy donors. The protocol was immunoSEQ multiplex PCR, while the TCRdb copy is restricted to in-frame clones and leaves out a portion. The table lists tens of thousands of clones, about four fifths of them singletons. The sample consisted of PBMCs. The source of these receptors is a human donor in good health. The CDR3 runs from the conserved cysteine through the conserved F or W. A D gene is named only where the DNA matches it firmly. Only some rows state a clone size, as once, few, many or a class for expanded clones.

>TRBV5-1|NA|NA|TRBJ2-7
CASSLDRDEQYF
TGCGCCAGCAGCCTAGACCGGGACGAGCAGTACTTC
>TRBV6-1|NA|TRBD1|TRBJ1-5
CASSVTGGVRQPQHF
TGTGCCAGCAGTGTAACAGGGGGCGTTCGGCAGCCCCAGCATTTT
>TRBV5-1|NA|NA|TRBJ2-3
CASSLGGGTDTQYF
TGCGCCAGCAGCTTGGGGGGGGGCACAGATACGCAGTATTTT
>TRBV5-1|NA|NA|TRBJ2-3
CASKRLGDTDTQYF
TGCGCCAGCAAGCGACTAGGGGACACAGATACGCAGTATTTT
>TRBV7-9|NA|TRBD1|TRBJ1-1
CASSLKGTGSGNTEAFF
TGTGCCAGCAGCTTAAAGGGGACAGGGTCGGGGAACACTGAAGCTTTCTTT
>TRBV10-1|medium-sized|TRBD1|TRBJ2-5
CASSEEFVDRQETQYF
TGCGCCAGCAGTGAGGAATTTGTGGACAGGCAAGAGACCCAGTACTTC
>TRBV5-4|NA|TRBD1|TRBJ1-2
CASSVGTVEGYTF
TGTGCCAGCAGCGTCGGGACAGTCGAAGGCTACACCTTC
>TRBV30|NA|TRBD1|TRBJ1-5
CAWNRDRGRSEPQHF
TGTGCCTGGAACCGGGACAGGGGGAGAAGTGAGCCCCAGCATTTT
>TRBV6-1|NA|NA|TRBJ1-2
CASSAASGGLNYGYTF
TGTGCCAGCAGTGCGGCCTCCGGGGGTCTCAACTATGGCTACACCTTC
>TRBV19|NA|NA|TRBJ2-5
CASSISVQETQYF
TGTGCCAGTAGTATCTCCGTTCAGGAGACCCAGTACTTC
>TRBV9|NA|TRBD1|TRBJ1-1
CASSMGTGGTEAFF
TGTGCCAGCAGCATGGGGACAGGGGGCACTGAAGCTTTCTTT
>TRBV4-3|once|TRBD1|TRBJ2-2
CASSQPGTGGFGELFF
TGCGCCAGCAGCCAACCCGGGACAGGGGGCTTCGGGGAGCTGTTTTTT
>TRBV19|NA|TRBD1|TRBJ2-7
CASSLDRGLSYEQYF
TGTGCCAGTAGTCTCGACAGGGGCCTCTCCTACGAGCAGTACTTC
>TRBV6-1|NA|TRBD1|TRBJ2-2
CASIHRQGPTGELFF
TGTGCCAGCATCCACCGACAGGGCCCCACCGGGGAGCTGTTTTTT
>TRBV30|NA|TRBD1|TRBJ2-2
CAWTTGTGTTGELFF
TGTGCCTGGACGACCGGGACAGGGACGACCGGGGAGCTGTTTTTT
>TRBV23-1|NA|NA|TRBJ1-5
CASSQSRGGNSNQPQHF
TGCGCCAGCAGTCAAAGCCGCGGAGGTAATAGCAATCAGCCCCAGCATTTT
>TRBV5-1|NA|NA|TRBJ2-7
CASSHGGGNYEQYF
TGCGCCAGCAGCCATGGAGGCGGCAACTACGAGCAGTACTTC
>TRBV5-4|NA|NA|TRBJ2-1
CASTRGRDYNEQFF
TGTGCCAGCACCCGAGGGCGGGATTACAATGAGCAGTTCTTC
>TRBV6-4|NA|TRBD2|TRBJ2-2
CASSRGPTSGMTGELFF
TGTGCCAGCAGCCGGGGGCCGACTAGCGGGATGACCGGGGAGCTGTTTTTT
>TRBV7-2|NA|NA|TRBJ2-1
CASSLGGGVYNEQFF
TGTGCCAGCAGCTTAGGGGGAGGAGTTTACAATGAGCAGTTCTTC
>TRBV5-1|NA|TRBD2|TRBJ2-1
CASSFSGDSYNEQFF
TGCGCCAGCAGCTTCAGCGGGGACTCCTACAATGAGCAGTTCTTC
>TRBV27|NA|TRBD1|TRBJ1-5
CASSRLGQGLNQPQHF
TGTGCCAGCAGCCGGCTAGGACAGGGGTTGAATCAGCCCCAGCATTTT
>TRBV6-6|NA|TRBD1|TRBJ1-5
CASRGGISNQPQHF
TGTGCCAGCAGAGGGGGCATAAGCAATCAGCCCCAGCATTTT
>TRBV29-1|NA|TRBD1|TRBJ2-7
CSVSGTESYEQYF
TGCAGCGTATCGGGGACAGAATCCTACGAGCAGTACTTC
>TRBV4-2|NA|TRBD1|TRBJ2-3
CASSQETYPGQGASDTQYF
TGTGCCAGCAGCCAAGAGACTTACCCCGGACAGGGGGCGTCGGATACGCAGTATTTT
>TRBV7-6|NA|TRBD2|TRBJ2-1
CASSSGLAQATYNEQFF
TGTGCCAGCAGCTCAGGACTAGCCCAAGCAACCTACAATGAGCAGTTCTTC
>TRBV28|NA|NA|TRBJ1-3
CASTLMGQGLGSGNTIYF
TGTGCCAGCACCCTAATGGGGCAGGGGCTCGGCTCTGGAAACACCATATATTTT
>TRBV7-3|NA|TRBD1|TRBJ2-1
CASSLRDRGGNEQFF
TGTGCCAGCAGCTTAAGGGACAGGGGGGGCAATGAGCAGTTCTTC
>TRBV27|NA|TRBD1|TRBJ1-4
CASTDRGATNEKLFF
TGTGCCAGCACCGACAGGGGGGCAACTAATGAAAAACTGTTTTTT
>TRBV4-2|NA|TRBD2|TRBJ2-2
CASSHDRGANTGELFF
TGTGCCAGCAGCCACGACCGGGGGGCGAACACCGGGGAGCTGTTTTTT
>TRBV30|NA|NA|TRBJ2-7
CAWRRTPLEQYF
TGTGCCTGGAGGAGAACTCCCCTGGAGCAGTACTTC
>TRBV10-2|NA|NA|TRBJ1-6
CASSEYPGQTVRKDSPLHF
TGCGCCAGCAGTGAGTACCCCGGACAGACGGTCCGGAAGGATTCACCCCTCCACTTT
>TRBV28|NA|TRBD2|TRBJ2-5
CASSSLAGGKETQYF
TGTGCCAGCAGTTCGCTAGCGGGAGGGAAGGAGACCCAGTACTTC
>TRBV7-9|NA|TRBD1|TRBJ2-4
CASSTGQGTGVSAKNIQYF
TGTGCCAGCAGCACTGGACAGGGAACGGGAGTTTCAGCCAAAAACATTCAGTACTTC
>TRBV7-2|NA|TRBD1|TRBJ2-5
CASSLKDREETQYF
TGTGCCAGCAGCCTTAAGGACAGGGAGGAGACCCAGTACTTC
>TRBV7-3|NA|NA|TRBJ1-1
CASSLYRNTEAFF
TGTGCCAGCAGCTTATACAGGAACACTGAAGCTTTCTTT
>TRBV7-2|NA|NA|TRBJ1-4
CASSLGTGEELFF
TGTGCCAGCAGCTTGGGGACGGGGGAGGAACTGTTTTTT
>TRBV6-1|once|TRBD1|TRBJ1-4
CASSEARTGAEKLFF
TGTGCCAGCAGTGAAGCTAGGACAGGGGCTGAAAAACTGTTTTTT
>TRBV6-1|NA|NA|TRBJ1-5
CASRPTRGQPQHF
TGTGCCAGCAGACCTACCCGGGGGCAGCCCCAGCATTTT
>TRBV11-1|NA|TRBD2|TRBJ2-7
CASSLFPLAGGYGEQYF
TGTGCCAGCAGCTTATTCCCCCTAGCGGGAGGGTACGGCGAGCAGTACTTC
>TRBV9|once|NA|TRBJ1-5
CASGTPRNQPQHF
TGTGCCAGCGGGACACCACGCAATCAGCCCCAGCATTTT
>TRBV28|NA|NA|TRBJ1-1
CASTPRGNTEAFF
TGTGCCAGCACCCCAAGAGGGAACACTGAAGCTTTCTTT